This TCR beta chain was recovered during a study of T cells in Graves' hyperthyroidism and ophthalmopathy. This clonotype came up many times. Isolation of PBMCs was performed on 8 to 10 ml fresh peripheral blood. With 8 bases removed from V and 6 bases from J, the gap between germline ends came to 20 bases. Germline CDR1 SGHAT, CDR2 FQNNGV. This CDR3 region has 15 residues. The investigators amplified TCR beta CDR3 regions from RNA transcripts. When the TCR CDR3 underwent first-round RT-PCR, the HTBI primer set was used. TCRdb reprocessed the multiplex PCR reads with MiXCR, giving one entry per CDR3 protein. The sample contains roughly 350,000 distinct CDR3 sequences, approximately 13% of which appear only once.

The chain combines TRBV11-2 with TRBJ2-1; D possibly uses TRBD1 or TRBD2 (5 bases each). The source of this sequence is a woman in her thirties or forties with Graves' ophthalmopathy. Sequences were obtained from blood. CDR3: CASSVRWGKGNEQFF. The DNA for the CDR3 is TGTGCCAGCTCGGTCCGATGGGGGAAAGGCAATGAGCAGTTCTTC.